The TCR beta chain described here comes from a study of cytomegalovirus exposure and HLA in healthy donors. The junction had 6 bases not matched to a gene; V was cut back by 10 bases and J by 0 bases. Germline V gene lookup returns CDR1 WNHNN and CDR2 SYGVQD (reference sequence). The CDR3 consists of 14 residues. Study-wide results and caveats: Earlier analysis looked at TCR beta V segments, and most were productive about 87% or about 30% of the time. Researchers had no immune exposure information except CMV serostatus available.

Vbeta (60) and Jbeta (13) primers were used in the PCR. Sequenced by immunoSEQ multiplex PCR; TCRdb stores in-frame clones only, minus some. The repertoire holds 140,000 to 150,000 clones, with about 74% as singletons. This clone has just one count. The target antigen is unknown. This chain connects TRBV10-1 to TRBJ2-1; 7 positions match TRBD2. The receptor comes from a man between 40 and 49 years old in good health and CMV-seropositive. The sample comprised PBMCs. CDR3 in amino acids: CATSPSGSYNEQFF. The CDR3 DNA is TGCGCCACCTCCCCTAGCGGCTCCTACAATGAGCAGTTCTTC.